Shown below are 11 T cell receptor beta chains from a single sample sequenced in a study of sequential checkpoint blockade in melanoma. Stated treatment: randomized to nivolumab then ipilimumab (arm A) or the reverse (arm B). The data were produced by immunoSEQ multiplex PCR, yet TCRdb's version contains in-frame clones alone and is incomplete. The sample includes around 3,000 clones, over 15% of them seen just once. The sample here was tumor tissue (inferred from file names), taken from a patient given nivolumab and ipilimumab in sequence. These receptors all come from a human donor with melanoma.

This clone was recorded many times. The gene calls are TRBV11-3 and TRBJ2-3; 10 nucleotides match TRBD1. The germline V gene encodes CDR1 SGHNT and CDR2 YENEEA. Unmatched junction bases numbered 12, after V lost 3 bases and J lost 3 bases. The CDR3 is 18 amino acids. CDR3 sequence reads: CASSLRTGGGLKTDTQYF. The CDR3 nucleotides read TGTGCCAGCAGCTTGAGGACAGGGGGAGGGCTGAAGACAGATACGCAGTATTTT.

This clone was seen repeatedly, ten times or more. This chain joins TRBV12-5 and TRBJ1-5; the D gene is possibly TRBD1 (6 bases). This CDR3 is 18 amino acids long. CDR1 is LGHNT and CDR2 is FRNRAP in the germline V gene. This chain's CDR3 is CASGGAGAGVISNQPQHF. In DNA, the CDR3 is TGTGCCAGCGGGGGCGCAGGGGCAGGGGTAATCAGCAATCAGCCCCAGCATTTT. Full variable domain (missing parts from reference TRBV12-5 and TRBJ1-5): DARVTQTPRHKVTEMGQEVTMRCQPILGHNTVFWYRQTMMQGLELLAYFRNRAPLDDSGMPKDRFSAEMPDATLATLKIQPSEPRDSAVYFCASGGAGAGVISNQPQHFGDGTRLSIL.

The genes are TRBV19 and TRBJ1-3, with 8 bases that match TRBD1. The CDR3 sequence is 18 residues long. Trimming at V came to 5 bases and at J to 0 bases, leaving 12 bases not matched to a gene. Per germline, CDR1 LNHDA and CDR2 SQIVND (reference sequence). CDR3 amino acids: CASSAQGANLYSGNTIYF. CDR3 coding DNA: TGTGCCAGTAGTGCGCAGGGGGCGAATCTCTACTCTGGAAACACCATATATTTT.

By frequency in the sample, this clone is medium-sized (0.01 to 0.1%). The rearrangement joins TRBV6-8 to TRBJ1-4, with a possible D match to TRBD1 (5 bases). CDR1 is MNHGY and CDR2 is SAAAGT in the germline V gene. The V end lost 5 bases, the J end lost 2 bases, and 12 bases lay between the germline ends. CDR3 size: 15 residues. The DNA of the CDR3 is TGTGCCAGCAGTAACGCAGGGAATACTAATGAAAAACTGTTTTTT. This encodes CASSNAGNTNEKLFF.

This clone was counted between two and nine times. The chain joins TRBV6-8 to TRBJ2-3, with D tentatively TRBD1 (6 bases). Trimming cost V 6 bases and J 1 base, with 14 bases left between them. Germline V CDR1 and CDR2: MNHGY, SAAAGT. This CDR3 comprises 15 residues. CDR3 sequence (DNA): TGTGCCAGCAGGACATGGACAGCCGGCACAGATACGCAGTATTTT. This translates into CASRTWTAGTDTQYF.

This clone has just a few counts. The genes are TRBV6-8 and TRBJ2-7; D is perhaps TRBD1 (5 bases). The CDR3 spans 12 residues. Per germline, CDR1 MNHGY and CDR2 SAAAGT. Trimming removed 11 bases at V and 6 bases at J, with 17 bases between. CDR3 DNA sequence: TGTGCCTTTAGGGCAGGGTCGGGCGAGCAGTACTTC. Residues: CAFRAGSGEQYF.

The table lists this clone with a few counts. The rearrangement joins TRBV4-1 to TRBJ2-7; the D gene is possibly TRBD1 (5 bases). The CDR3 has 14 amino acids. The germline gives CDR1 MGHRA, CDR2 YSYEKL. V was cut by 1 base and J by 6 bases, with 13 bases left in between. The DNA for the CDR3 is TGCGCCAGCAGCCAAGGTGCCGACAGCAGCGAGCAGTACTTC. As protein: CASSQGADSSEQYF.

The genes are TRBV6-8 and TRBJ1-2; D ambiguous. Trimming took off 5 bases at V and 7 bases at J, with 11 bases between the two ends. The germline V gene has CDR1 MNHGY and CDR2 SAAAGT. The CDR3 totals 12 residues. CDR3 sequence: CASSIPVGGYTF. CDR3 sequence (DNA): TGTGCCAGCAGTATTCCGGTAGGTGGCTACACCTTC.

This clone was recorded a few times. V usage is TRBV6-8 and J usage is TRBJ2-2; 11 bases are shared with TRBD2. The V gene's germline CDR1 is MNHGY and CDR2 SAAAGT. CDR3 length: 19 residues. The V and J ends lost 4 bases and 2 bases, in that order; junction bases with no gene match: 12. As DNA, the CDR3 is TGTGCCAGCAGTTCCTTTAGCGGGGGGGCCCAGGGAAACACCGGGGAGCTGTTTTTT. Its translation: CASSSFSGGAQGNTGELFF.

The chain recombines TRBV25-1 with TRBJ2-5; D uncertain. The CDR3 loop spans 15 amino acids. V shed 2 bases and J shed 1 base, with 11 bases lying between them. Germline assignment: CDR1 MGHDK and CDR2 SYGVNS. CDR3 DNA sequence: TGTGCCAGCAGTGAAGGGGTCTCGGGCCAAGAGACCCAGTACTTC. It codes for CASSEGVSGQETQYF. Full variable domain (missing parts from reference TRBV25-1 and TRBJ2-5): EADIYQTPRYLVIGTGKKITLECSQTMGHDKMYWYQQDPGMELHLIHYSYGVNSTEKGDLSSESTVSRIRTEHFPLTLESARPSHTSQYLCASSEGVSGQETQYFGPGTRLLVL.

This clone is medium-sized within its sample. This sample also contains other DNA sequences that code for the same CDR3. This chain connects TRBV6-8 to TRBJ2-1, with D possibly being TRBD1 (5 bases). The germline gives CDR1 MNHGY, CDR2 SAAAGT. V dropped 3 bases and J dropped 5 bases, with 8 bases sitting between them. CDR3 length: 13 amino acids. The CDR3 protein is CASSYDRDNEQFF. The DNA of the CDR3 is TGTGCCAGCAGTTATGACAGAGACAATGAGCAGTTCTTC.